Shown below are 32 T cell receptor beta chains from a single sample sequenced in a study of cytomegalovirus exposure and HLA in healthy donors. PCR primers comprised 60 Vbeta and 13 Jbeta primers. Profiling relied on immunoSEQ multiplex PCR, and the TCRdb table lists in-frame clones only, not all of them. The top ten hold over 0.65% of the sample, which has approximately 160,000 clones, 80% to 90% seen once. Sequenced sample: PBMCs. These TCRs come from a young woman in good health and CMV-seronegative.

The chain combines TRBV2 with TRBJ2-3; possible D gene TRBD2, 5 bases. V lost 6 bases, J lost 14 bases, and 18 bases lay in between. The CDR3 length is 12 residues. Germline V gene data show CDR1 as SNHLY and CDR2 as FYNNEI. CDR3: CASRPTPHGLYF. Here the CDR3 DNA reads TGTGCCAGCAGACCCACCCCGCATGGACTGTATTTT.

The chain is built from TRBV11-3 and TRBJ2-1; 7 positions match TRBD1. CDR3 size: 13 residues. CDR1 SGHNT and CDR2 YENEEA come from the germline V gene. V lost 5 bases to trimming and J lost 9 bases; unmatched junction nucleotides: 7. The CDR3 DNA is TGTGCCAGCAGCGTAAACAGGGGTGGTGAGCAGTTCTTC. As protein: CASSVNRGGEQFF. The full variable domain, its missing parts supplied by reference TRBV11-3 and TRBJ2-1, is EAGVVQSPRYKIIEKKQPVAFWCNPISGHNTLYWYLQNLGQGPELLIRYENEEAVDDSQLPKDRFSAERLKGVDSTLKIQPAELGDSAVYLCASSVNRGGEQFFGPGTRLTVL.

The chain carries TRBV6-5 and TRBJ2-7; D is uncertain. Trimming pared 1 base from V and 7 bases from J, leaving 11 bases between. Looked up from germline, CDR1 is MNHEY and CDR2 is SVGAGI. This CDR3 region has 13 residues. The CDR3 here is CASSYLPLREQYF. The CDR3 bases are TGTGCCAGCAGTTACTTACCTCTGAGGGAGCAGTACTTC.

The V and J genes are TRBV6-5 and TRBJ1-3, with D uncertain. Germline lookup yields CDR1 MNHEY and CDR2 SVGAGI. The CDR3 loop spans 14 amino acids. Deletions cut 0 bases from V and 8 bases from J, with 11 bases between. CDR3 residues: CASSYSHGIDTIYF. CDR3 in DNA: TGTGCCAGCAGTTACTCGCACGGTATCGACACCATATATTTT.

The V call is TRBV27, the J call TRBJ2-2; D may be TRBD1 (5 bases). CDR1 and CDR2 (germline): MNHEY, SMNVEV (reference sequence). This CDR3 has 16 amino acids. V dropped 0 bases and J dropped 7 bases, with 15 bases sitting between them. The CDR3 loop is CASSLSRIRAGGELFF. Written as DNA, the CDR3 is TGTGCCAGCAGTTTATCGCGGATCAGGGCTGGCGGGGAGCTGTTTTTT.

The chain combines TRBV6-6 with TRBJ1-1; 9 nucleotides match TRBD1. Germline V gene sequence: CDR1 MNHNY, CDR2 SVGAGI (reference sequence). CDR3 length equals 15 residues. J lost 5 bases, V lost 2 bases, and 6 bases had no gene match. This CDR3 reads CASSYGGQGGTEAFF. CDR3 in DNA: TGTGCCAGCAGTTACGGGGGACAGGGAGGAACTGAAGCTTTCTTT.

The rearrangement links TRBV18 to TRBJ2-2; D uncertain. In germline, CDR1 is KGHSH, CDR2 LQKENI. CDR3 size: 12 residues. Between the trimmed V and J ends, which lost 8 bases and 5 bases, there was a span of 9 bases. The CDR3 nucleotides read TGTGCCAGCCCACAAACTACCGGGGAGCTGTTTTTT. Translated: CASPQTTGELFF. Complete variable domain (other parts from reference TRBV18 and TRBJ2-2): NAGVMQNPRHLVRRRGQEARLRCSPMKGHSHVYWYRQLPEEGLKFMVYLQKENIIDESGMPKERFSAEFPKEGPSILRIQQVVRGDSAAYFCASPQTTGELFFGEGSRLTVL.

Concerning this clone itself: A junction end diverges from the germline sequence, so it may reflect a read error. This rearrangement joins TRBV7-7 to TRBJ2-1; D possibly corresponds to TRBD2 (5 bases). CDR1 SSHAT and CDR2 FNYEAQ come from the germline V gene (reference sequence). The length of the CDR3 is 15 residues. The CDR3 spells CASSLAPSSYNEQFF. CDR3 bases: TGTGCTAGCAGCTTAGCGCCGAGCTCCTACAATGAGCAGTTCTTC.

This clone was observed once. CDR3 sequence reads: CASSLRDSNYGYTF. The CDR3 nucleotides are TGTGCCAGCAGCCTCCGGGACAGTAACTATGGCTACACCTTC. J is TRBJ1-2 and V is TRBV5-5; TRBD1 matches 7 bases. The CDR3 consists of 14 residues. V shed 4 bases, J shed 1 base, and the junction held 4 bases outside the gene matches. CDR1 SGHKS and CDR2 YYEKEE come from the germline V gene (reference sequence).

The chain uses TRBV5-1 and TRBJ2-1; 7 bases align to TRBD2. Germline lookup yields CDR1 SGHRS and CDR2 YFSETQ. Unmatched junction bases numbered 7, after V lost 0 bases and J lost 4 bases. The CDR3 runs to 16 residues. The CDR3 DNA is TGCGCCAGCAGCTTGGGGCGGGAGAAGGTATACAATGAGCAGTTCTTC. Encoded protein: CASSLGREKVYNEQFF. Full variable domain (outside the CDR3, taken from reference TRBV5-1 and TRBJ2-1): KAGVTQTPRYLIKTRGQQVTLSCSPISGHRSVSWYQQTPGQGLQFLFEYFSETQRNKGNFPGRFSGRQFSNSRSEMNVSTLELGDSALYLCASSLGREKVYNEQFFGPGTRLTVL.

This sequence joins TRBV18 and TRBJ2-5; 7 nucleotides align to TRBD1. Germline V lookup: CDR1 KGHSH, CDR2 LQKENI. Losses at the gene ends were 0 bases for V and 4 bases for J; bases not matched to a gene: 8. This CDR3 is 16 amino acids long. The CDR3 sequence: CASSPPLGQPGETQYF. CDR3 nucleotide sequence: TGTGCCAGCTCACCACCTTTGGGACAGCCCGGAGAGACCCAGTACTTC.

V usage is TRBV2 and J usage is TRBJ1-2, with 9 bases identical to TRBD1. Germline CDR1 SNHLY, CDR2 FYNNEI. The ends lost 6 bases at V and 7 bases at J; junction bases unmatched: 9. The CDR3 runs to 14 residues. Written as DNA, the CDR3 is TGTGCCAGCAGGACCTCCGGGACAGGGTTTGGCTACACCTTC. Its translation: CASRTSGTGFGYTF.

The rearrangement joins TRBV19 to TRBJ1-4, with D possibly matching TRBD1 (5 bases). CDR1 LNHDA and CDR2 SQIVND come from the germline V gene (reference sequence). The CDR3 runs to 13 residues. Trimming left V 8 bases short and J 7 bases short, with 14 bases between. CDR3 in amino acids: CASWSRASEKLFF. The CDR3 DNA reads TGTGCCAGTTGGTCCAGGGCGAGTGAAAAACTGTTTTTT.

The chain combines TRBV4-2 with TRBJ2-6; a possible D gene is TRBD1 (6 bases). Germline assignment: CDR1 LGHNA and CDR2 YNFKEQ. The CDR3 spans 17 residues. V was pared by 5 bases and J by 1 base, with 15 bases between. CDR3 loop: CASSTGYSSSGANVLTF. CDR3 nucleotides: TGTGCCAGCAGCACAGGGTATTCTTCTTCTGGGGCCAACGTCCTGACTTTC.

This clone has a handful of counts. In DNA, the CDR3 is TGTGCCAGCAGCAGAGCGGTCGCCTACGAGCAGTACTTC. Translating gives CASSRAVAYEQYF. The chain recombines TRBV28 with TRBJ2-7, with a weak D call TRBD2 (5 bases). The CDR3 has 13 residues. Germline assignment: CDR1 MDHEN and CDR2 SYDVKM. V was pared by 6 bases and J by 2 bases, with 11 bases between.

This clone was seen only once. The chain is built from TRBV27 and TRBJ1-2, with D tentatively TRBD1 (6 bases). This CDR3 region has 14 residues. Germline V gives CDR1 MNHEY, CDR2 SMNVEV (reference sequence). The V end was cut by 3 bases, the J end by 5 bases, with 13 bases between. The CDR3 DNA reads TGTGCCAGCAGTTTGTCATCGCAGGGGTATGGCTACACCTTC. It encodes CASSLSSQGYGYTF.

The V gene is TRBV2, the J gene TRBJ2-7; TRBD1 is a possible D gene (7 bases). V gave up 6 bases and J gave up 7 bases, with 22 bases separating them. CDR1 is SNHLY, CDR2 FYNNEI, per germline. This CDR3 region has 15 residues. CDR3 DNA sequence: TGTGCCAGCAGGACCCCAGGGGGGCTAGGAAGGGAGCAGTACTTC. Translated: CASRTPGGLGREQYF.

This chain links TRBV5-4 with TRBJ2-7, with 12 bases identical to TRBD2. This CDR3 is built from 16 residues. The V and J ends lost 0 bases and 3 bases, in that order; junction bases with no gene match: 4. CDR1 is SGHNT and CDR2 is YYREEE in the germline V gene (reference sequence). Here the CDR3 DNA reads TGTGCCAGCAGCTTGGGATTGACTAGCGGGAGCTACGAGCAGTACTTC. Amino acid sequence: CASSLGLTSGSYEQYF.

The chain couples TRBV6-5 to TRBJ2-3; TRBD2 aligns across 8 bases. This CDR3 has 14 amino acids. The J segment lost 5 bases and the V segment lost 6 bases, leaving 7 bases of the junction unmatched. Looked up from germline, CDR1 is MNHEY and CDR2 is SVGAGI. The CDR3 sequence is CASSRGTREDTQYF. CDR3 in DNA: TGTGCCAGCAGCCGCGGGACTAGAGAAGATACGCAGTATTTT.

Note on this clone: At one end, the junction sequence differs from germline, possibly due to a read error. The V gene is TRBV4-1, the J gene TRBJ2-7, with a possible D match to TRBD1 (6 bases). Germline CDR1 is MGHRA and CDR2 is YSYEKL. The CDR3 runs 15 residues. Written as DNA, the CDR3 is TGCGCCAGCGGCCAAGTAGGGACAACAGCGGCCGAGCAGTACTTC. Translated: CASGQVGTTAAEQYF.

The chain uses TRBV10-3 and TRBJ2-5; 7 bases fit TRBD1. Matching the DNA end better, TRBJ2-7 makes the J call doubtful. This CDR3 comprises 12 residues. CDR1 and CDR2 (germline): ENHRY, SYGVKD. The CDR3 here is CAISGQGYEQYF. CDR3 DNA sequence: TGTGCCATCAGTGGACAGGGCTACGAGCAGTACTTC.

The CDR3 sequence is CASSLRQLKAGGYTF. CDR3 nucleotide sequence: TGTGCCAGCAGCCTAAGACAGCTAAAAGCGGGTGGCTACACCTTC. The V and J genes are TRBV7-2 and TRBJ1-2, with D possibly being TRBD1 (5 bases). The CDR3 contains 15 residues. Per the germline V gene, CDR1 is SGHTA and CDR2 is FQGNSA. V was shortened by 5 bases and J by 7 bases, with 20 bases between the two germline ends.

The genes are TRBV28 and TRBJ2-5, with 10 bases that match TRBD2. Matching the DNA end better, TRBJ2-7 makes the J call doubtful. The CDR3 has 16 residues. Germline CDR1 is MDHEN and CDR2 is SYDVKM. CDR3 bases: TGTGCCAGCAGTTCACGGAGCGGGAGGGCCCCCTACGAGCAGTACTTC. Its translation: CASSSRSGRAPYEQYF.

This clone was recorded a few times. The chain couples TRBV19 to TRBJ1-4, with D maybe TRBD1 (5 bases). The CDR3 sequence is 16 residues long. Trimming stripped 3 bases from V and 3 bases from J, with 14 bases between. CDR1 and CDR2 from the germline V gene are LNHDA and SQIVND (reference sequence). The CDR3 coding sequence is TGTGCCAGTAGTATCTCCGGGGGGAGACCTAATGAAAAACTGTTTTTT. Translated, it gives CASSISGGRPNEKLFF.

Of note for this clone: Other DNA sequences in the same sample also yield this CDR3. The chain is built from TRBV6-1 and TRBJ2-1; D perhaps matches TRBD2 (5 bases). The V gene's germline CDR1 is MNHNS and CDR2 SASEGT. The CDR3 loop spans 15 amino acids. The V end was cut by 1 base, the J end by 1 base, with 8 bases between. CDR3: CASSEGGGSYNEQFF. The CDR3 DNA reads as TGTGCCAGCAGTGAAGGCGGAGGTTCCTACAATGAGCAGTTCTTC.

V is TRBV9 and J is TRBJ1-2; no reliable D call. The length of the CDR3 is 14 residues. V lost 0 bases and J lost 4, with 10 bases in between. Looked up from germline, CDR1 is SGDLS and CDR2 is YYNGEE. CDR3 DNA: TGTGCCAGCAGCGTAGACCCAGTCCCCTATGGCTACACCTTC. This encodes CASSVDPVPYGYTF.

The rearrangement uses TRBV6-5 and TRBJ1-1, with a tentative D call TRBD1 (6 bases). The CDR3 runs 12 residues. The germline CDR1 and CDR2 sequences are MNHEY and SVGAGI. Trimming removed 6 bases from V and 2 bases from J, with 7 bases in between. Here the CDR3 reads CASRGGNTEAFF. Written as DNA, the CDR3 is TGTGCCAGCAGAGGGGGTAACACTGAAGCTTTCTTT.

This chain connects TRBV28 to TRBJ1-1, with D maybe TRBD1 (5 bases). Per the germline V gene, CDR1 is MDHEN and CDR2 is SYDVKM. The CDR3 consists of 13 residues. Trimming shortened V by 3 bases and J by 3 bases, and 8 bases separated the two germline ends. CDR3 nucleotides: TGTGCCAGCAGTTTCGGGGGGGACACTGAAGCTTTCTTT. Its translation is CASSFGGDTEAFF.

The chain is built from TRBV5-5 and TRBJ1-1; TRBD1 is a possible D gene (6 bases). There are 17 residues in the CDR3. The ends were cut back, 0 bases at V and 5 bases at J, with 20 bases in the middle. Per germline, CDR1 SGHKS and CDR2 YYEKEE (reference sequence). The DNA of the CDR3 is TGTGCCAGCAGCTTGGTGGGGAAAGTAGGGGGATCGACTGAAGCTTTCTTT. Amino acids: CASSLVGKVGGSTEAFF.

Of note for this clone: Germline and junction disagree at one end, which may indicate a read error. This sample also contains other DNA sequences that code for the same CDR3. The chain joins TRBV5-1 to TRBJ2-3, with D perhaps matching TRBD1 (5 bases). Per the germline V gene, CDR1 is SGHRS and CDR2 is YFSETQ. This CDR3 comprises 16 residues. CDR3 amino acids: CASSLGQGPLADTQYF. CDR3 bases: TGCGCCAGCAGCTTGGGTCAGGGTCCACTTGCAGATACGCAATATTTT.

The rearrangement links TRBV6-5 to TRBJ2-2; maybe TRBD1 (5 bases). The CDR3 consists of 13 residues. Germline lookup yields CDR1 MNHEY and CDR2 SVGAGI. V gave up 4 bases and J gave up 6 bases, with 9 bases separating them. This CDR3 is CASSFQTAGELFF. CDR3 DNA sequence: TGTGCCAGCAGTTTCCAGACAGCCGGGGAGCTGTTTTTT.

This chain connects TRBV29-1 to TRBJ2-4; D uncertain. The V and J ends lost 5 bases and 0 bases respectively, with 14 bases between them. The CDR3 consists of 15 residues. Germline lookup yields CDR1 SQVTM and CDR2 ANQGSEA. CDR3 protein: CSVSGYHQAKNIQYF. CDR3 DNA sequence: TGCAGCGTTTCAGGTTACCACCAAGCCAAAAACATTCAGTACTTC.